The present T cell receptor beta chain was sequenced within a study of identical twins. Broader study findings: The study found that models underestimated out-of-frame TCR alpha sharing in monozygotic twins.

TCRdb independently ran MiXCR on the 5' RACE reads; one entry per CDR3 protein. The sample carries around 490,000 distinct CDR3 sequences, nearly 15% recorded once. Germline V gene lookup returns CDR1 WSHSY and CDR2 SAAADI. The ends were cut back, 8 bases at V and 3 bases at J, with 14 bases in the middle. The CDR3 sequence is 15 residues long. This clonotype showed up just a few times. Antigen: not known. These data were also filed under a second study, of yellow fever vaccine responses in identical twins. Turning to that study: Reportedly, the response of twins' T cells to the vaccine seemed partly convergent, partly personalized.

This clonotype was sampled from a woman between 18 and 30 years old in good health. The chain is built from TRBV10-2 and TRBJ2-6; D is unclear. The specimen was CD4+ T cells sorted from blood. CDR3 DNA sequence: TGCGCCAGCTCAGACTCTCCATTTGGGGCCAACGTCCTGACTTTC. Its translation is CASSDSPFGANVLTF.